This T cell receptor (beta chain) emerged from a study of T cell responses to AZD1222 COVID-19 vaccine (dated by TCRdb to the early 2020s). Regarding the research as a whole: AZD1222 recipients given second doses at about 4 weeks or at about 12 weeks were pooled, since spike-specific TCR depth and breadth were not found to differ between the two schedules. A total of 240 or so trial participants underwent TCR sequencing, of whom 200 to 220 had received two doses of AZD1222 and about 26 had received two doses of the MenACWY control vaccine. Trial participants were enrolled by age into subgroups of 18-55, 56-69 and 70-plus years, and around 140, 26 and 57 TCR-sequenced participants, respectively, were included in these subgroups. The paper as a whole reports these results and caveats: Because no day 14 peak-response samples were available, the repertoires could be characterized only after the peak T cell response. Participants were mostly white British and included more females than males, and it was suggested by the authors that clonal diversity may have been underestimated. In the small 56-69-year group, the increase in depth fell short of significance, most likely because of low power. The whole spike protein was spanned by vaccine-associated CD4 TCRs, and dominant responses were seen in regions 160-218 and 743-854. After two AZD1222 doses, spike-specific TCR breadth and depth were significantly higher than at day 0 and than in MenACWY recipients. Only a handful of AZD1222 recipients were SARS-CoV-2 seropositive at baseline, limiting conclusions about previously exposed vaccinees. Reportedly, close to half of the unique spike-specific TCRs recognized epitopes lying outside the regions that are mutated in the B.1.351 and B.1.1.7 variants.

Points on this clone: This receptor's antigen is unknown. No much larger clone exists at a distance of one base, and base qualities are not known.

The CDR3 regions of human TCRbeta chains were analyzed by immunosequencing. The source study handled its data this way. Repertoire TCRs were matched against a reference library of SARS-CoV-2-specific TCRs generated with the MIRA antigen-specificity platform. Breadth meant the fraction of unique TCRs that were SARS-CoV-2-associated, whereas depth meant the fraction of total T cells that were SARS-CoV-2-associated. Using the MIRA data, each spike-specific TCR was mapped to the spike region that the TCR reacts to and placed in a CD4 or CD8 class. Log10-transformed breadth and depth values were compared by one-way ANOVA with Sidak's multiple comparisons tests. Drawn from immuneACCESS, this table holds only the in-frame rearrangements with V and J called that TCRdb kept. Clones are partly lost; checked studies trace under half to an unresolved V gene and leave the rest unexplained. D and trimming come from the DNA, and the V and J calls and clone size come from that table. The sample table records under 55,000 clones; about 86% of these occur just once. The top ten clones comprise 10% to 13% of the sample.

The time point label, as the study defines it: baseline before first vaccination. The vaccinee samples were drawn from two UK trials, COV001 and COV002, one of which was a single-blind randomized controlled phase 2/3 trial testing AZD1222 (ChAdOx1 nCoV-19) in healthy adults. For TCRbeta chain sequencing, PBMC samples from trial participants were taken at day 0 and at day 28 after the second dose. CDR1 and CDR2, looked up from the germline V gene (reference sequence), are SGHKS and YYEKEE. Relative to germline, V is 4 bases shorter and J is 6 bases shorter, with 11 bases between their ends. The cysteine opens and the phenylalanine closes a CDR3 of 13 amino acids. Only the CDR3 DNA is retained, 39 bases long and in frame from the first base.

The receptor's source is an adult in good health. Sequencing was performed on peripheral blood, taken on day 0 of AZD1222 vaccination. In this chain, TRBV5-5 is recombined with TRBJ2-1; a confident D gene designation cannot be given. The CDR3 region reads CASSRPDGNEQFF. In nucleotides, the sequence is TGTGCCAGCAGCCGCCCCGACGGCAATGAGCAGTTCTTC.